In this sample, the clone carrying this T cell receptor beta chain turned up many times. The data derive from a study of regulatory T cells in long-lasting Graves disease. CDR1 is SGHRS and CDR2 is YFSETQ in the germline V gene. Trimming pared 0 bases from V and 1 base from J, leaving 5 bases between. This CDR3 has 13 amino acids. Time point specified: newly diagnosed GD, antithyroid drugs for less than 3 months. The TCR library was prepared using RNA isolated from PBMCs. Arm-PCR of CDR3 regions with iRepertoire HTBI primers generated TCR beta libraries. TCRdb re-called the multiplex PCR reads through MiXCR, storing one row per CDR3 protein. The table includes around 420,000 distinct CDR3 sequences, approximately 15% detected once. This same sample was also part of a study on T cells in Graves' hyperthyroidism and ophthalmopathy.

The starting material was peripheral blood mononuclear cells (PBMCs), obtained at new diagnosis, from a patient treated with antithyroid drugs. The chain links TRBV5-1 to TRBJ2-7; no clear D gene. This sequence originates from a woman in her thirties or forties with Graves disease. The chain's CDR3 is CASSLGKSYEQYF. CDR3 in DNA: TGCGCCAGCAGCTTGGGGAAGTCCTACGAGCAGTACTTC.